This T cell receptor beta chain was identified during a study of T cell repertoires in cytomegalovirus infection (dated by TCRdb to 2018 to 2020). In the study overall: The HLA type of each donor mattered for the analysis, because public TCR beta signatures pointed to carriage of CMV infection along with the matching HLA type. On the study overall, not on this receptor specifically: Carriers of CMV infection plus the relevant HLA type were discriminated by the cumulative frequency of public TCR beta family members in the study cohort and in an independent approximately 400-donor cohort. The ex vivo response was dominated by HLA-C-restricted CMV-specific TCR beta clonotypes, and the single most frequent clonotype in two of eight donors was supplied by these HLA-C-restricted clonotypes.

This sample was sequenced with an Illumina HiSeq 1500. The public reads were reprocessed in TCRdb via fastp at Q25 and MiXCR, keeping in-frame beta chains. Each record represents a unique CDR3 protein, reported with the most common genes and DNA among its rows. In this sample the table shows around 180,000 distinct CDR3 sequences, roughly a fifth of which occur a single time. Around 3.2% of the sample rests with the top ten. V loses 1 base, J loses 4 bases, and the germline ends lie 7 bases apart. CDR1 SGHTA and CDR2 FQGNSA are derived from the germline V gene. Measured from the cysteine to the phenylalanine, the CDR3 is 13 residues long. Of all the DNA, just the CDR3 is kept, 39 bases in frame from base 1. This clonotype has ten or more counts. There is no known antigen for this receptor. Nothing much larger sits one base from this clone, and base qualities are not available.

The rearrangement joined TRBV7-2 to TRBJ2-5; no confident D gene assignment can be made. Material for sequencing was PBMCs. The TCR was taken from a human donor in good health (CMV status not recorded). Some clones in this sample may be carry-over from other donors' samples. The DNA is as follows: TGTGCCAGCAGCTTAGAAGTCAGAGAGACCCAGTACTTC. It specifies CASSLEVRETQYF.